The 20 T cell receptor beta chains presented below share a single source sample, sequenced in a study of blood T cell repertoires in COVID-19. Measured with immunoSEQ multiplex PCR; TCRdb has only the in-frame clones, and not every one. The data contain over 35,000 clones, about 91% of them singletons. Sequencing was performed on peripheral blood. The origin of the receptors is a woman in her 30s in a cohort sampled during active COVID-19.

The CDR3 DNA is TGTGCCAGCAGTGGAGGGAGCGGATGGATGAACACTGAAGCTTTCTTT. Amino acid sequence: CASSGGSGWMNTEAFF. This chain links TRBV2 with TRBJ1-1; D is unresolved. This CDR3 is built from 16 residues. In germline, CDR1 is SNHLY, CDR2 FYNNEI. Deletions cut 4 bases from V and 0 bases from J, with 15 bases between. Based on the CDR3 plus reference TRBV2 and TRBJ1-1, the full variable domain is EPEVTQTPSHQVTQMGQEVILRCVPISNHLYFYWYRQILGQKVEFLVSFYNNEISEKSEIFDDQFSVERPDGSNFTLKIRSTKLEDSAMYFCASSGGSGWMNTEAFFGQGTRLTVV.

The chain links TRBV10-3 to TRBJ2-1; 9 bases match TRBD1. V shed 8 bases, J shed 6 bases, and the junction held 8 bases outside the gene matches. CDR1 and CDR2 (germline): ENHRY, SYGVKD. The CDR3 has 14 amino acids. The CDR3: CAISPGTGFNEQFF. The DNA for the CDR3 is TGTGCCATCTCTCCCGGGACAGGGTTCAATGAGCAGTTCTTC.

The chain joins TRBV30 to TRBJ2-1, with D uncertain. The V end was cut by 4 bases, the J end by 0 bases, with 7 bases between. Germline CDR1 reads GTSNPN; CDR2 reads SVGIG (reference sequence). The CDR3 is 13 residues long. CDR3 amino acids: CAWTVSSYNEQFF. The CDR3 DNA sequence: TGTGCCTGGACTGTTAGCTCCTACAATGAGCAGTTCTTC.

This clone showed up just a few times. The rearrangement links TRBV6-2 or TRBV6-3 to TRBJ1-1; maybe TRBD1 (5 bases). V lost 2 bases, J lost 3 bases, and 7 bases lay in between. The CDR3 has 13 residues. In germline, CDR1 is MNHEY, CDR2 SVGEGT. The CDR3 nucleotides are TGTGCCAGCAGTTACCGGGGGTACACTGAAGCTTTCTTT. This codes for CASSYRGYTEAFF.

The chain recombines TRBV1 with TRBJ2-1; the listed D gene, TRBD2, was not tested against the DNA. TRBV1 is noted as a pseudogene. The CDR3 length is 14 residues. CDR3 sequence: CTSSPAELCAEQFF. In nucleotides, the CDR3 is TGCACCAGCAGCCCCGCCGAATTATGCGCTGAGCAGTTCTTC.

The chain couples TRBV5-4 to TRBJ2-3, with 9 bases fitting TRBD2. Per germline, CDR1 SGHNT and CDR2 YYREEE (reference sequence). The CDR3 is 18 residues long. After removal of 2 bases from V and 2 bases from J, the junction contained 12 bases not matched to a gene. In DNA, the CDR3 is TGTGCCAGCAGCTTTCAAATTAGCGGGAGAAGAGCCACAGATACGCAGTATTTT. Its protein product is CASSFQISGRRATDTQYF.

This sequence joins TRBV6-6 and TRBJ2-1; weak D call: TRBD1 (6 bases). The CDR3 is 16 residues long. Between the trimmed V and J ends, which lost 4 bases and 9 bases, there was a span of 22 bases. Germline CDR1 is MNHNY and CDR2 is SVGAGI (reference sequence). The CDR3 nucleotides are TGTGCCAGCAGTTCTCTTTTGTTTACCCTAGGGGGTGAGCAGTTCTTC. It codes for CASSSLLFTLGGEQFF.

The V and J genes are TRBV11-2 and TRBJ1-2; TRBD1 might be the D (6 bases). The CDR3 sequence is 14 residues long. Germline CDR1 SGHAT, CDR2 FQNNGV. V was trimmed by 6 bases and J by 2 bases, leaving 13 bases between them. The CDR3 here is CASSLSQGNYGYTF. The CDR3, as DNA: TGTGCCAGCAGTTTATCACAGGGAAACTATGGCTACACCTTC.

The chain combines TRBV6-5 with TRBJ1-1, with 9 bases identical to TRBD1. The V gene end was trimmed by 5 bases and the J gene end by 0 bases; junction bases not matched to a gene: 1. The length of the CDR3 is 14 residues. The germline gives CDR1 MNHEY, CDR2 SVGAGI. In DNA, the CDR3 is TGTGCCAGCAGTCGGACAGGGGTGAACACTGAAGCTTTCTTT. Translated, it gives CASSRTGVNTEAFF.

The chain joins TRBV19 to TRBJ1-6, with D uncertain. Trimming pared 5 bases from V and 0 bases from J, leaving 11 bases between. The germline CDR1 and CDR2 sequences are LNHDA and SQIVND (reference sequence). CDR3 length: 16 residues. CDR3: CASSSDWSSYNSPLHF. CDR3 bases: TGTGCCAGTAGTTCCGACTGGAGCTCCTATAATTCACCCCTCCACTTT.

The chain links TRBV15 to TRBJ1-5; 8 positions agree with TRBD1. The CDR3 consists of 16 residues. V trimming: 5 bases; J trimming: 4 bases; junction bases outside the gene matches: 10. Germline V gives CDR1 LNHNV, CDR2 YYDKDF (reference sequence). The chain's CDR3 is CATSALWQGANQPQHF. CDR3 DNA: TGTGCCACCAGCGCCCTATGGCAGGGGGCTAATCAGCCCCAGCATTTT.

V usage is TRBV7-3 and J usage is TRBJ2-2; D might be TRBD2 (5 bases). Trimming took 2 bases from V and 5 from J, leaving 6 bases between them. CDR1 is SGHTA and CDR2 is FQGTGA in the germline V gene. The CDR3 is 13 amino acids. The CDR3 nucleotides read TGTGCCAGCAGCTTAGGAGGAACCGGGGAGCTGTTTTTT. It is translated as CASSLGGTGELFF.

The chain carries TRBV3-1 (or the pseudogene TRBV3-2) and TRBJ2-5; 16 bases map to TRBD2. J gave up 4 bases and V 2 bases, and 13 bases lay outside the gene matches. CDR3 size: 20 residues. CDR1 and CDR2 (germline): LGHDT, YNNKEL (reference sequence). The CDR3 is CASSQWGAGTSGRAAETQYF. Written as DNA, the CDR3 is TGTGCCAGCAGCCAATGGGGGGCCGGGACTAGCGGGAGGGCCGCAGAGACCCAGTACTTC.

V is TRBV10-1 and J is TRBJ1-2, with 9 bases lining up with TRBD1. V lost 7 bases to trimming and J lost 3 bases; unmatched junction nucleotides: 6. Per germline, CDR1 WNHNN and CDR2 SYGVQD (reference sequence). The CDR3 totals 14 residues. This chain's CDR3 is CASKGTGYYYGYTF. DNA of the CDR3: TGCGCCAGCAAGGGGACAGGGTACTACTATGGCTACACCTTC.

The chain is built from TRBV11-1 and TRBJ2-1, with 9 bases that match TRBD2. Per germline, CDR1 SGHAT and CDR2 FQDESV (reference sequence). The CDR3 contains 15 residues. The V gene end was trimmed by 3 bases and the J gene end by 5 bases; junction bases not matched to a gene: 5. The CDR3 protein is CASSFSGRRDNEQFF. The CDR3 DNA reads TGTGCCAGCAGCTTTAGCGGGAGAAGAGACAATGAGCAGTTCTTC. Full variable domain (remainder filled in from reference TRBV11-1 and TRBJ2-1): EAEVAQSPRYKITEKSQAVAFWCDPISGHATLYWYRQILGQGPELLVQFQDESVVDDSQLPKDRFSAERLKGVDSTLKIQPAELGDSAMYLCASSFSGRRDNEQFFGPGTRLTVL.

This chain joins TRBV4-1 and TRBJ2-2; possible D gene TRBD2, 6 bases. The length of the CDR3 is 16 residues. Trimming removed 4 bases at V and 5 bases at J, with 17 bases between. CDR1 is MGHRA, CDR2 YSYEKL, per germline. CDR3 protein: CASSLMGGIDTGELFF. In nucleotides, the CDR3 is TGCGCCAGCAGCCTCATGGGGGGAATCGATACCGGGGAGCTGTTTTTT.

The V gene is TRBV6-6, the J gene TRBJ2-1; D perhaps matches TRBD1 (5 bases). This CDR3 has 13 residues. The germline V gene has CDR1 MNHNY and CDR2 SVGAGI (reference sequence). V was pared by 2 bases and J by 4 bases, with 6 bases between. The CDR3 protein is CASSYQGYNEQFF. The CDR3 region has the DNA TGTGCCAGCAGTTACCAGGGTTACAATGAGCAGTTCTTC.

The chain is built from TRBV6-6 and TRBJ1-1; perhaps TRBD1 as D (6 bases). Per germline, CDR1 MNHNY and CDR2 SVGAGI (reference sequence). There are 12 residues in the CDR3. The V and J ends lost 2 bases and 8 bases respectively, with 9 bases between them. The CDR3 bases are TGTGCCAGCAGTTACAGGGGGGGGGAAGCTTTCTTT. It codes for CASSYRGGEAFF.

This sequence joins TRBV5-1 and TRBJ2-7; 10 positions match TRBD2. V lost 1 base, J lost 2 bases, and 3 bases stayed unmatched. The CDR3 extends over 15 amino acids. Germline CDR1 SGHRS, CDR2 YFSETQ. CDR3 amino acids: CASSLSSGSPYEQYF. CDR3 sequence (DNA): TGCGCCAGCAGCTTGTCTAGCGGGAGTCCCTACGAGCAGTACTTC.

The gene calls are TRBV4-3 and TRBJ2-2; D perhaps matches TRBD2 (5 bases). CDR1 LGHNA and CDR2 YSLEER come from the germline V gene. This CDR3 is built from 15 residues. Trimming shortened V by 3 bases and J by 7 bases, and 15 bases separated the two germline ends. CDR3 in DNA: TGCGCCAGCAGCCAGCCGGGGTTGGGAAACGGGGAGCTGTTTTTT. Amino acid sequence: CASSQPGLGNGELFF.